The clone carrying this T cell receptor beta chain occurred many times. This specimen belongs to a study of T cells after yellow fever vaccination. The CDR3 consists of 14 residues. Germline V lookup: CDR1 ENHRY, CDR2 SYGVKD. Trimming cost V 4 bases and J 2 bases, with 8 bases left between them. Overall study findings and caveats: Most clones from primary vaccination resurfaced after the booster (about 96% CD4, around 89% CD8).

TCRdb called the 5' RACE reads again in MiXCR, with one record for every CDR3 protein. There are more than 10,000 distinct CDR3 sequences in the sample; 4.9% occur only once, and roughly 48% lies in the top ten. The sample was PBMCs, either bulk or a sorted T-cell subset (CD4+, CD8+, memory, or dextramer-sorted; not recorded which), taken 45 days after the yellow fever booster vaccination. This TCR was sampled from a man aged 30 to 39 who received the YFV17D yellow fever vaccine. This chain links TRBV10-3 with TRBJ2-2; D not resolved. In DNA form, the CDR3 reads TGTGCCATCAGTGGGGCAATAAACACCGGGGAGCTGTTTTTT. It specifies CAISGAINTGELFF.